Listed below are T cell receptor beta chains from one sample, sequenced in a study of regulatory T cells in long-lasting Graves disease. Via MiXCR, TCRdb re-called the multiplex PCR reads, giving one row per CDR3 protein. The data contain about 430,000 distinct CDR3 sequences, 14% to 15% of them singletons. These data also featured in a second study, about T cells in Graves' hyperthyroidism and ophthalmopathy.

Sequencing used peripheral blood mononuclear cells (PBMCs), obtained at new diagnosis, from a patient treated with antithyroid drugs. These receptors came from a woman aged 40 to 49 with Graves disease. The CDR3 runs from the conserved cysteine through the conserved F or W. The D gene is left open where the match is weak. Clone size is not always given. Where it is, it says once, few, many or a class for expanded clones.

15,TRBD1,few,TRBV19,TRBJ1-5,TGTGCCAGTAGTATAGGGGGACAGGGTTATCAGCCCCAGCATTTT,CASSIGGQGYQPQHF
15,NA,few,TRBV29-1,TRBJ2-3,TGCAGCGTTGAAGGGGGAGGACTTCGGATCGATACGCAGTATTTT,CSVEGGGLRIDTQYF
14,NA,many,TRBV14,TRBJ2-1,TGTGCCAGCAGTCAAGGCTCCGAAAACAATGAGCAGTTCTTC,CASSQGSENNEQFF
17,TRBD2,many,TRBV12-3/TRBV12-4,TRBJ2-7,TGTGCCAGCAGTTTAGGGTATTGGGCGGGAGAATCTGACGAGCAGTACTTC,CASSLGYWAGESDEQYF
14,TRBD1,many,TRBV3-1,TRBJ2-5,TGTGCCAGCAGCCCAGGGACAGGCTCTGAGACCCAGTACTTC,CASSPGTGSETQYF
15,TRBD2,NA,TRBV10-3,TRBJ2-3,TGTGCCTCCCAAAGGACTAGCGGGACGGGAGATACGCAGTATTTT,CASQRTSGTGDTQYF
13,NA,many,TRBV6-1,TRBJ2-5,TGTGCCAGCAGTACAGGGAGGCGGGAGACCCAGTACTTC,CASSTGRRETQYF
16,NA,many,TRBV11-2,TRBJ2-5,TGTGCCAGCAGCCGGAGGTTGGGAGGCAACCAAGAGACCCAGTACTTC,CASSRRLGGNQETQYF
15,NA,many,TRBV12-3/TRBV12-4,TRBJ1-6,TGTGCCAGCAGTCGGACAGCAACCTATAATTCACCCCTCCACTTT,CASSRTATYNSPLHF
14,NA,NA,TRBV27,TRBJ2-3,TGTGCCAGCAGTGCGCCGGGACTCGGAGATACGCAGTATTTT,CASSAPGLGDTQYF
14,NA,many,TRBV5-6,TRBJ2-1,TGTGCCAGCAGCTTGGCCGCGGGCTTCAATGAGCAGTTCTTC,CASSLAAGFNEQFF
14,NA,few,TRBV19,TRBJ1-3,TGTGCCAGTAGTATTCGGGTCTCCGGAAACACCATATATTTT,CASSIRVSGNTIYF
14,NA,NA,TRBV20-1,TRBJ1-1,TGCAGTGCTCAAACGGGCATGGGGGGCACTGAAGCTTTCTTT,CSAQTGMGGTEAFF
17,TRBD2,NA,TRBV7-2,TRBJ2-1,TGTGCCAGCAGCTTAGAGAGACTAGCGGGGCGTCGGGATGAGCAGTTCTTC,CASSLERLAGRRDEQFF
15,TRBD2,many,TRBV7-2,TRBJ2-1,TGTGCCAGCAGCTTAGAATCTAGCGGATACAATGAGCAGTTCTTC,CASSLESSGYNEQFF
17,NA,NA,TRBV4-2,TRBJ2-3,TGTGCCAGCAGCTCTCCTTTGGGCAGGGGATTATACATTGCGCAGTATTTT,CASSSPLGRGLYIAQYF
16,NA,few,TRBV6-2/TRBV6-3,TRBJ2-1,TGTGCCAGCAGTTACGGACTACCGAGCTCCTACAATGAGCAGTTCTTC,CASSYGLPSSYNEQFF
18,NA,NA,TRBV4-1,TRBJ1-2,TGCGCCAGCAGCCAACGGGACCCTCGACTTCTCTCTAGCTATGGCTACACCTTC,CASSQRDPRLLSSYGYTF
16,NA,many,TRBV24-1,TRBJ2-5,TGTGCCACCAGTGATCCGGGTGGACAGTTTCAAGAGACCCAGTACTTC,CATSDPGGQFQETQYF
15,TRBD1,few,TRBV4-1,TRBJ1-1,TGCGCCAGCAGCCAGCACAGGGGGGAGCACGCTGAAGCTTTCTTT,CASSQHRGEHAEAFF
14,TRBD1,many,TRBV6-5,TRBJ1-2,TGTGCCAGCAGTTACATGGGACAGACCACAGGCTACACCTTC,CASSYMGQTTGYTF
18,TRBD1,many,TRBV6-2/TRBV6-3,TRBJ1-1,TGTGCCAGCAGTTACTTCCCCCCGGGACAGGGGAGGAACCCTGAAGCTTTCTTT,CASSYFPPGQGRNPEAFF
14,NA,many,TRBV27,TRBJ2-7,TGTGCCAGCAGTCGAACTTCGAGCTCCTACGAGCAGTACTTC,CASSRTSSSYEQYF
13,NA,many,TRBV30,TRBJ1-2,TGTGCCTGGAGTGGTGACAGCAACTATGGCTACACCTTC,CAWSGDSNYGYTF
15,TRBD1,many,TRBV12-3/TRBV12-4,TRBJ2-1,TGTGCCAGCAGCTCGACAGGGGAAAACTACAATGAGCAGTTCTTC,CASSSTGENYNEQFF
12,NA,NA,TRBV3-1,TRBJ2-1,TGTGCCAGCAGCCCGCCTACCAATGAGCAGTTCTTC,CASSPPTNEQFF
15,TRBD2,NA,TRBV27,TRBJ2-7,TGTGCCAGCAGCCTGACTAGCGGGGTATCCTACGAGCAGTACTTC,CASSLTSGVSYEQYF
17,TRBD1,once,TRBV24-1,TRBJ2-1,TGTGCCACCAGTGATTTAGGGACAGGGAGCTCCTACAATGAGCAGTTCTTC,CATSDLGTGSSYNEQFF
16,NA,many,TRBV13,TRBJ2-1,TGTGCCAGCAGTGAGGCCGGGACTTCGCGATACAATGAGCAGTTCTTC,CASSEAGTSRYNEQFF
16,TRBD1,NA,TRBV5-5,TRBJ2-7,TGTGCCAGCAGCATAGGACAGGGGGCAATCTCCTACGAGCAGTACTTC,CASSIGQGAISYEQYF
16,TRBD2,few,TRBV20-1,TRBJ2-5,TGCAGTGCTAGACTAGCGGGAGAGATATTAGGGGAGACCCAGTACTTC,CSARLAGEILGETQYF
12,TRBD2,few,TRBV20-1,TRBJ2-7,TGCAGTGCTACAACACTAGCGAACGGGCAGTACTTC,CSATTLANGQYF
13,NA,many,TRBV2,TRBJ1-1,TGTGCCAGCAGAACGGGAGCGAACACTGAAGCTTTCTTT,CASRTGANTEAFF
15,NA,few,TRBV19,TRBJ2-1,TGTGCCAGTAGTCTAGGTACTGGCAGCGATTTGCGGCAGTTCTTC,CASSLGTGSDLRQFF
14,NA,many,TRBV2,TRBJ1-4,TGTGCCAGCAGTTCTACGGGCACTAATGAAAAACTGTTTTTT,CASSSTGTNEKLFF